Following are 13 T cell receptor beta chains from one sample sequenced in a study of T cells in localized non-small cell lung cancer. TCRdb's table, derived via immunoSEQ multiplex PCR, lists solely in-frame clones and lacks some. This sample has about 82,000 clones; around three quarters occur once, and the top ten carry around 21%. Here the sequenced sample was PBMCs, taken before any cancer treatment. Receptors originate from a man aged 35 to 69 with stage II squamous cell lung carcinoma.

The CDR3 DNA reads as TGCGCCAGCAGCCAGGGGACAGGGCCCTACAATGAGCAGTTCTTC. It codes for CASSQGTGPYNEQFF. V gene TRBV4-3 combines with J gene TRBJ2-1, with 9 bases lining up with TRBD1. The J segment lost 2 bases and the V segment lost 3 bases, leaving 2 bases of the junction unmatched. This CDR3 is built from 15 residues. Germline V gene data show CDR1 as LGHNA and CDR2 as YSLEER.

This sequence joins TRBV2 and TRBJ1-2; maybe TRBD1 (6 bases). With 4 bases removed from V and 4 bases from J, the gap between germline ends came to 16 bases. Germline CDR1 is SNHLY and CDR2 is FYNNEI. CDR3 length: 15 residues. This CDR3 is CASSGQGLLGYGYTF. The CDR3 DNA reads as TGTGCCAGCAGTGGGCAGGGGTTGCTGGGCTATGGCTACACCTTC.

The chain carries TRBV5-1 and TRBJ1-1; D perhaps matches TRBD1 (5 bases). CDR3 length: 14 amino acids. Trimming pared 7 bases from V and 0 bases from J, leaving 13 bases between. Germline V gene sequence: CDR1 SGHRS, CDR2 YFSETQ. The CDR3 protein is CASALGGVNTEAFF. CDR3 coding DNA: TGCGCCAGCGCCCTTGGGGGGGTGAACACTGAAGCTTTCTTT.

In this sample, this clone turned up once. CDR3 in DNA: TGTGCCAGCAGCTACAGGGTCGGAACCTACGAGCAGTACTTC. It yields the protein CASSYRVGTYEQYF. This sequence joins TRBV7-3 and TRBJ2-7, with D possibly TRBD1 on 6 matching bases. CDR1 SGHTA and CDR2 FQGTGA come from the germline V gene. V was shortened by 4 bases and J by 2 bases, with 12 bases between the two germline ends. The CDR3 covers 14 residues. Variable domain in full (rest from reference TRBV7-3 and TRBJ2-7): GAGVSQTPSNKVTEKGKYVELRCDPISGHTALYWYRQSLGQGPEFLIYFQGTGAADDSGLPNDRFFAVRPEGSVSTLKIQRTERGDSAVYLCASSYRVGTYEQYFGPGTRLTVT.

This rearrangement joins TRBV6-5 to TRBJ2-7; D may correspond to TRBD1 or TRBD2 (5 bases each). V dropped 4 bases and J dropped 8 bases, with 15 bases sitting between them. This CDR3 contains 13 residues. CDR1 and CDR2 (germline): MNHEY, SVGAGI. The CDR3 bases are TGTGCCAGCAGTTCCGGGACCCCGAGTCAGCAGTACTTC. Its protein product is CASSSGTPSQQYF.

The V and J genes are TRBV5-5 and TRBJ2-3, with 10 positions matching TRBD1. CDR3 length: 15 amino acids. V was clipped by 0 bases and J by 4 bases; unmatched bases: 2. Germline values: CDR1 SGHKS, CDR2 YYEKEE (reference sequence). The CDR3 DNA reads TGTGCCAGCAGCTTGGAGGGGACAGGGGCAGATACGCAGTATTTT. Translated: CASSLEGTGADTQYF. Drawing the rest from reference TRBV5-5 and TRBJ2-3, the complete variable domain is DAGVTQSPTHLIKTRGQQVTLRCSPISGHKSVSWYQQVLGQGPQFIFQYYEKEERGRGNFPDRFSARQFPNYSSELNVNALLLGDSALYLCASSLEGTGADTQYFGPGTRLTVL.

This clone was counted once. The genes are TRBV5-1 and TRBJ2-1, with TRBD2 matching over 9 bases. V shed 5 bases and J 8 bases; nucleotides not matched to a gene: 8. This CDR3 comprises 14 residues. Germline CDR1 is SGHRS and CDR2 is YFSETQ. CDR3 sequence (DNA): TGCGCCAGCAGATCGATAGCGGGAGTGGATGAGCAGTTCTTC. This sequence encodes CASRSIAGVDEQFF.

This chain links TRBV5-4 with TRBJ2-5; TRBD2 agrees at 7 bases. Germline lookup yields CDR1 SGHNT and CDR2 YYREEE (reference sequence). The CDR3 spans 15 residues. V dropped 4 bases and J dropped 4; count of bases not matched to a gene: 10. CDR3 amino acids: CASSGGVEPGETQYF. Written as DNA, the CDR3 is TGTGCCAGCAGCGGGGGGGTTGAACCGGGAGAGACCCAGTACTTC. Based on the CDR3 plus reference TRBV5-4 and TRBJ2-5, the full variable domain is ETGVTQSPTHLIKTRGQQVTLRCSSQSGHNTVSWYQQALGQGPQFIFQYYREEENGRGNFPPRFSGLQFPNYSSELNVNALELDDSALYLCASSGGVEPGETQYFGPGTRLLVL.

The V call is TRBV27, the J call TRBJ2-7; the match to TRBD1 covers 9 bases. Trimming took 3 bases from V and 3 from J; bases not matched to a gene: 3. Germline assignment: CDR1 MNHEY and CDR2 SMNVEV (reference sequence). The CDR3 extends over 14 amino acids. This chain's CDR3 is CASSFGTGIYEQYF. Here the CDR3 DNA reads TGTGCCAGCAGTTTCGGGACAGGGATCTACGAGCAGTACTTC.

The rearrangement links TRBV4-2 to TRBJ2-7; D uncertain. V lost 0 bases to trimming and J lost 9 bases, with 18 bases between them. The CDR3 is made up of 15 amino acids. Germline lookup yields CDR1 LGHNA and CDR2 YNFKEQ. The CDR3 reads CASSQDNIPDLGQYF. The CDR3 DNA follows: TGTGCCAGCAGCCAAGACAACATTCCTGACCTGGGGCAGTACTTC.

The chain has TRBV5-8 and TRBJ2-3; D might be TRBD1 (6 bases). With 1 base removed from V and 0 bases from J, the gap between germline ends came to 6 bases. Germline V lookup: CDR1 SGHTS, CDR2 YDEGEE. The CDR3 loop spans 14 amino acids. The CDR3 DNA reads as TGTGCCAGCAGCTTGAGGGGGAGCACAGATACGCAGTATTTT. Protein: CASSLRGSTDTQYF.

The rearrangement uses TRBV5-8 and TRBJ1-5, with D unclear. From germline, CDR1 is SGHTS and CDR2 YDEGEE. Trimming took off 4 bases at V and 7 bases at J, with 21 bases between the two ends. The CDR3 has 16 amino acids. CDR3 sequence reads: CASSRFLEVHYQPQHF. The CDR3 nucleotides read TGTGCCAGCAGCCGGTTCTTGGAGGTTCACTACCAGCCCCAGCATTTT.

The chain couples TRBV6-1 to TRBJ2-5; D is uncertain. V gave up 2 bases and J gave up 2 bases, with 12 bases separating them. The CDR3 length is 15 residues. CDR1 is MNHNS and CDR2 is SASEGT in the germline V gene. In DNA form, the CDR3 reads TGTGCCAGCAGTGAAATGTGGTCTTATCAAGAGACCCAGTACTTC. Amino acid sequence: CASSEMWSYQETQYF.